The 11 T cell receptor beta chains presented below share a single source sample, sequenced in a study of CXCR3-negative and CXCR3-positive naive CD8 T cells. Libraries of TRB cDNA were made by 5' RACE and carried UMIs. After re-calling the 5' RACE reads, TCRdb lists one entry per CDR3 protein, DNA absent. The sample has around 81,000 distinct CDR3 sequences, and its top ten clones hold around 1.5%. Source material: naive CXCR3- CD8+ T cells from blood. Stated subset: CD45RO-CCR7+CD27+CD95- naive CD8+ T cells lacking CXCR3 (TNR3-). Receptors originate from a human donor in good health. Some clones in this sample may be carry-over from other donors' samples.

The CDR3 spells CASSYDGGGANVLTF. This chain connects TRBV6-5 to TRBJ2-6. The CDR3 totals 15 residues. CDR1 and CDR2 (germline): MNHEY, SVGAGI.

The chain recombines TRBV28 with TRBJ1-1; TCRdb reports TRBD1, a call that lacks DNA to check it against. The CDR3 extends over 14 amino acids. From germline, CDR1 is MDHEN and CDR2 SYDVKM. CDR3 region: CASEYTDGGPEAFF.

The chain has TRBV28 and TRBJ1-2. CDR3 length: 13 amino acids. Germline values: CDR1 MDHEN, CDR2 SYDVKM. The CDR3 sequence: CASTRGEGYGYTF.

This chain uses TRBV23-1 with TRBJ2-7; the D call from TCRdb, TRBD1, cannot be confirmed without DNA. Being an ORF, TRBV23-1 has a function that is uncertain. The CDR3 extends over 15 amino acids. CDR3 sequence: CASIPTWTLLYEQYF.

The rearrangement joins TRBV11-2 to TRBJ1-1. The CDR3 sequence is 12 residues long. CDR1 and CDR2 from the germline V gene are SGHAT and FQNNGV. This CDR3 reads CASSLTLPEAFF. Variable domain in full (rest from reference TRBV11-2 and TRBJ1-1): EAGVAQSPRYKIIEKRQSVAFWCNPISGHATLYWYQQILGQGPKLLIQFQNNGVVDDSQLPKDRFSAERLKGVDSTLKIQPAKLEDSAVYLCASSLTLPEAFFGQGTRLTVV.

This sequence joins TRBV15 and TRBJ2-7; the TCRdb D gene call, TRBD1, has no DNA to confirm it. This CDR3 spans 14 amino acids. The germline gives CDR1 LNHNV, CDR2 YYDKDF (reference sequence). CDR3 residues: CATSRDGGNREQYF.

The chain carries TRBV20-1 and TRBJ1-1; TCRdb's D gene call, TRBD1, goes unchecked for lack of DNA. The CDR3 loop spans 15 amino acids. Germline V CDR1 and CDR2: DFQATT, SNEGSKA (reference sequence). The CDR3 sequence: CSGREGVWMNTEAFF.

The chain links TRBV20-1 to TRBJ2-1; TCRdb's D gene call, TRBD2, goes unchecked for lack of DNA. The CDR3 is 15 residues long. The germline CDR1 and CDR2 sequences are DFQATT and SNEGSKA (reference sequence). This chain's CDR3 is CSATLTSGAYDEQFF.

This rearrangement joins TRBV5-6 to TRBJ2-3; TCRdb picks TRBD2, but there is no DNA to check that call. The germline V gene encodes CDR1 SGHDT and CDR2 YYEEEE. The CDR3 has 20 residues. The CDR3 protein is CASSSPREVLAGGQADTQYF.

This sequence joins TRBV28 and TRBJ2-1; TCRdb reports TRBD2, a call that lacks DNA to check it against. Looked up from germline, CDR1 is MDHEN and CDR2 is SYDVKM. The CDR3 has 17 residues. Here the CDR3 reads CASSLSLAPSSYNEQFF.

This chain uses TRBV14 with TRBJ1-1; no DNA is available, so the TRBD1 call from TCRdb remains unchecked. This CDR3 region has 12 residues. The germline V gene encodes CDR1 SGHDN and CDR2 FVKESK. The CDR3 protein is CASSGTGPQAFF.